The TCR delta chain described here comes from a study of gamma-delta T cells after stem cell transplantation. The sample holds a few counts of this clone. This likely stems from a read error, as it lies one base from a far larger clone. TCRdb called clones from the RT-PCR reads again using CATT. The repertoire holds more than 1,500 delta-chain clones, with approximately 15% as singletons. The CDR3 is made up of 19 amino acids. V was clipped by 5 bases and J by 1 base, with 26 bases between them. The V gene's germline CDR1 is TSWWSYY and CDR2 QGS. Input material: gamma-delta T cells. The TCR comes from a human donor. It is not recorded whose cells these are; they may come from a transplant donor. The genes are TRDV1 and TRDJ1, with D perhaps assigned TRDD2 or TRDD3 (5 bases each). The CDR3 spells CALGTPPSTLARPTDKLIF. In DNA form, the CDR3 reads TGTGCTCTTGGGACTCCCCCTTCTACACTGGCACGCCCCACCGATAAACTCATCTTT.